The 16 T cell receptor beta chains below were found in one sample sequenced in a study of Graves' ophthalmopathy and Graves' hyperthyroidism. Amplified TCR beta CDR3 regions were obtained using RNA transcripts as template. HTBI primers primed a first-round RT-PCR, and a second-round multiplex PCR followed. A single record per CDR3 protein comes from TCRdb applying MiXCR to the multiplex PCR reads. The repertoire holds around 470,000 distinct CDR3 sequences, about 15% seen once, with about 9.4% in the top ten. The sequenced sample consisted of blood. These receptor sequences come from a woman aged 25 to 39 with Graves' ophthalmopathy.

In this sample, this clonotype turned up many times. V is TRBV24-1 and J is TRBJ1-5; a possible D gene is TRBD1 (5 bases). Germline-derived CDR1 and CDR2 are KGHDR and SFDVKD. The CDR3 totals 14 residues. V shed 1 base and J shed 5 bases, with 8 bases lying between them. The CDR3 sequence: CATSDLETDQPQHF. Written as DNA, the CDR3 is TGTGCCACCAGTGATTTAGAGACAGATCAGCCCCAGCATTTT.

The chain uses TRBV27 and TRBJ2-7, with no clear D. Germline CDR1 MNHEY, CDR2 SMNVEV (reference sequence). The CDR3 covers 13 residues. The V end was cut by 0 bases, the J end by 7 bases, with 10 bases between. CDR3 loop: CASSLSGYSEQYF. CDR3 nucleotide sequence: TGTGCCAGCAGTTTATCGGGCTATTCGGAGCAGTACTTC.

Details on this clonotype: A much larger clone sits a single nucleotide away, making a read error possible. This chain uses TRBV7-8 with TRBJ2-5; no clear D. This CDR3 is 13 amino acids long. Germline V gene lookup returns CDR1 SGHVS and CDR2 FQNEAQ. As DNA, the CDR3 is TGTGCCAGCAGCTTAGGGGTGAAAGAGACCAAGTACTTC. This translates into CASSLGVKETKYF.

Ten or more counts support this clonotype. The CDR3 here is CASSFNGYIEQYF. In DNA, the CDR3 is TGTGCCAGCAGTTTTAACGGGTACATCGAGCAGTACTTC. J is TRBJ2-7 and V is TRBV28, with D unclear. This CDR3 comprises 13 residues. V was pared by 3 bases and J by 6 bases, with 12 bases between. The germline CDR1 and CDR2 sequences are MDHEN and SYDVKM. Using reference TRBV28 and TRBJ2-7 for the parts outside the CDR3, the full variable domain is DVKVTQSSRYLVKRTGEKVFLECVQDMDHENMFWYRQDPGLGLRLIYFSYDVKMKEKGDIPEGYSVSREKKERFSLILESASTNQTSMYLCASSFNGYIEQYFGPGTRLTVT.

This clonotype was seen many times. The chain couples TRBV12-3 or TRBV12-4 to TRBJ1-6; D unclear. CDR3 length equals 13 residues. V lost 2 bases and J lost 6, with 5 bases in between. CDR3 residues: CASSLMGNSPLHF. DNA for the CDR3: TGTGCCAGCAGTTTAATGGGTAATTCACCCCTCCACTTT.

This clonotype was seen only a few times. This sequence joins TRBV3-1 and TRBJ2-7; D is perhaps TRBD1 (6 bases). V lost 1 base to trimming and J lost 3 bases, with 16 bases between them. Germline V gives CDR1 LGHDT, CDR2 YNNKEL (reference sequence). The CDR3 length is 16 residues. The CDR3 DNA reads TGTGCCAGCAGCCAAGTCTCCAGGGGAGCCAGCTACGAGCAGTACTTC. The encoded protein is CASSQVSRGASYEQYF.

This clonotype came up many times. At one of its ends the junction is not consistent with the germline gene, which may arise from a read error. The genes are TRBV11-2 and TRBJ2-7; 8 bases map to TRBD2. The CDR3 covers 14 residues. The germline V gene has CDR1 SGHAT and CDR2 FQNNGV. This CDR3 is CASSTIQSGGEQCF. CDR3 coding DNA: TGTGCCAGCAGCACAATTCAGAGCGGGGGCGAGCAGTGCTTC. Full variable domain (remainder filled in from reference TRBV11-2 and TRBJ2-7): EAGVAQSPRYKIIEKRQSVAFWCNPISGHATLYWYQQILGQGPKLLIQFQNNGVVDDSQLPKDRFSAERLKGVDSTLKIQPAKLEDSAVYLCASSTIQSGGEQCFGPGTRLTVT.

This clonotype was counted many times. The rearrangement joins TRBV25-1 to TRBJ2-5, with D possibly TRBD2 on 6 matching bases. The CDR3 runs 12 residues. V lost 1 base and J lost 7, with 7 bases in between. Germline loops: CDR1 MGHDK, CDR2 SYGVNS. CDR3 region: CASSELRGTQYF. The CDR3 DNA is TGTGCCAGCAGTGAATTGCGGGGGACCCAGTACTTC.

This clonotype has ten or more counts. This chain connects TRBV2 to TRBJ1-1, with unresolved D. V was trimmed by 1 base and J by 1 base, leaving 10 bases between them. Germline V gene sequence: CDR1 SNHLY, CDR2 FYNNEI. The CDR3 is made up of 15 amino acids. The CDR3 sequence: CASSEGPAENTEAFF. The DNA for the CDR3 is TGTGCCAGCAGTGAAGGTCCCGCAGAGAACACTGAAGCTTTCTTT.

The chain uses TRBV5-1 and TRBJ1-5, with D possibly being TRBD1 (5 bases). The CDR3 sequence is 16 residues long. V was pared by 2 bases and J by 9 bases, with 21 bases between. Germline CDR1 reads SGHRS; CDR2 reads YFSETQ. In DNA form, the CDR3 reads TGCGCCAGCAGCTTCCACCCGGGACCCCCCGGTAGGCCCCAGCATTTT. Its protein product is CASSFHPGPPGRPQHF.

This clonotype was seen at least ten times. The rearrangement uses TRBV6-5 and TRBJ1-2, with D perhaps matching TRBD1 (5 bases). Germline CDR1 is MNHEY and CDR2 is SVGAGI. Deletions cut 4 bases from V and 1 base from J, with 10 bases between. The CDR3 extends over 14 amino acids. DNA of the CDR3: TGTGCCAGCAGTTTCAAAGGGGTTAACTATGGCTACACCTTC. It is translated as CASSFKGVNYGYTF.

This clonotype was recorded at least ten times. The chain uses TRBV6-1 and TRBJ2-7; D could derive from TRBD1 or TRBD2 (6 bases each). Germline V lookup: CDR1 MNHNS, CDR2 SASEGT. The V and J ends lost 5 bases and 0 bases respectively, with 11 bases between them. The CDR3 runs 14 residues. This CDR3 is CASSRRGPSYEQYF. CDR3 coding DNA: TGTGCCAGCAGTCGTCGGGGGCCCTCCTACGAGCAGTACTTC.

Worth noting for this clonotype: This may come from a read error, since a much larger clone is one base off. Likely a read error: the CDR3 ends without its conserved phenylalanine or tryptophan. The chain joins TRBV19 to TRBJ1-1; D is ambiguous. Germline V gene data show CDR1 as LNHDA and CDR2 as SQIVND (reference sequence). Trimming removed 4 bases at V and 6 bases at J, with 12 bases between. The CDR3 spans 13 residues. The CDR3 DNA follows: TGTGCCAGTAGTAAGGTCCCGGGGTCTGAAGCTTTCGTT. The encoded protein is CASSKVPGSEAFV.

The chain's CDR3 is CASSGVDREQGRWSTEAFF. DNA for the CDR3: TGTGCCAGCAGTGGGGTTGACAGGGAACAAGGACGGTGGAGCACTGAAGCTTTCTTT. The chain is built from TRBV27 and TRBJ1-1; 7 bases map to TRBD1. Trimming took 5 bases from V and 4 from J; bases not matched to a gene: 22. Germline V lookup: CDR1 MNHEY, CDR2 SMNVEV (reference sequence). The CDR3 length is 19 residues.

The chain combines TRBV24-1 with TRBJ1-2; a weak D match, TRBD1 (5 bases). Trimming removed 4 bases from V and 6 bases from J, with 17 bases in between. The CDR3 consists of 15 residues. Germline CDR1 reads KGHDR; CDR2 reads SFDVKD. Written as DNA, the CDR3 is TGTGCCACCAGTGAAACTAACAGGAATTGGGATGGCTACACCTTC. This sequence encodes CATSETNRNWDGYTF.

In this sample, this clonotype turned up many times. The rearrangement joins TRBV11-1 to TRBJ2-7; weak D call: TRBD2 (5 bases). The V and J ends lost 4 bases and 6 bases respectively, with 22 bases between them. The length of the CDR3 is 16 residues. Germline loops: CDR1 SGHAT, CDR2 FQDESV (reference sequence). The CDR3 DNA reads TGTGCCAGCAGCTCCGTGGTTGGGAGCTCGAATGGCGAGCAGTACTTC. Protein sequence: CASSSVVGSSNGEQYF.